Here is one TCR beta chain with its context. The source of the sample is a study of blood T cell repertoires in COVID-19. Using immunoSEQ multiplex PCR, the repertoire was profiled, and TCRdb retains in-frame clones only, with some absent. The sample lists about 190,000 clones; roughly 88% were seen once. Looked up from germline, CDR1 is KGHSH and CDR2 is LQKENI. Trimming left V 2 bases short and J 8 bases short, with 7 bases between. The CDR3 totals 12 residues. This clonotype was sampled from a woman aged 25 to 39 who had recovered from COVID-19. Sequenced sample: PBMCs or T cells enriched from blood (not recorded which). This sequence joins TRBV18 and TRBJ2-1; D unclear. CDR3 nucleotides: TGTGCCAGCTCACCATCGAGAGATGAGCAGTTCTTC. The encoded protein is CASSPSRDEQFF.